These T cell receptor beta chains were read from a single sample in a study of pediatric ulcerative colitis. Assay: immunoSEQ multiplex PCR; the TCRdb copy retains only in-frame clones and omits some. Of about 32,000 clones in the sample, approximately 78% are singletons; the top ten hold around 4.3%. The sample was blood. The receptors stem from a boy between 5 and 17 years old with severe ulcerative colitis. Both conserved end residues are part of each CDR3. Each record gives: D gene, J gene, clone size, V gene, CDR3 DNA, CDR3 protein. D genes are given only for firm matches. The size entry is marked missing in some rows and otherwise reads once, few, many or a size class.

- | TRBJ1-2 | few | TRBV19 | TGTGCCACCACGGGCCCCAGGGCAGCTGGCTACACCTTC | CATTGPRAAGYTF
- | TRBJ1-5 | - | TRBV7-9 | TGTGCCAGCAGCCCATTCCCGGGGCCAGGCCGCAATCAGCCCCAGCATTTT | CASSPFPGPGRNQPQHF
- | TRBJ1-2 | - | TRBV7-9 | TGTGCCAGCAGCAAGGGACCCTCTAACTATGGCTACACCTTC | CASSKGPSNYGYTF
TRBD1 | TRBJ1-5 | - | TRBV11-2 | TGTGCCAGCAGCCCGGGGACAGAGAGCAATCAGCCCCAGCATTTT | CASSPGTESNQPQHF
- | TRBJ1-6 | - | TRBV5-4 | TGTGCCAGCAGCTCCGACAACTTTCAAACCCTCCACTTT | CASSSDNFQTLHF
TRBD1 | TRBJ2-7 | - | TRBV30 | TGTGCCTGGAGTGTCAAGGACAGGGATATAAGCTTC | CAWSVKDRDISF
- | TRBJ1-2 | few | TRBV2 | TGTGCCAGTGGGCGCGGTACTAACTATGGCTACACCTTC | CASGRGTNYGYTF
- | TRBJ1-1 | - | TRBV19 | TGTGCCAGTAGTATCTGGGGCACGAACACTGAAGCTTTCTTT | CASSIWGTNTEAFF
- | TRBJ2-7 | - | TRBV27 | TGTGCCAGCAGCCCCCAGGAGGCCTACGAGCAGTACTTC | CASSPQEAYEQYF
TRBD2 | TRBJ2-3 | - | TRBV6-4 | TGTGCCAGCAGTGACTCTAGCGGGGGGACAGATACGCAGTATTTT | CASSDSSGGTDTQYF
TRBD1 | TRBJ1-2 | once | TRBV7-9 | TGTGCCAGCAGGGGACAGGGGGCTGGCTACACCTTC | CASRGQGAGYTF
- | TRBJ1-1 | - | TRBV6-6 | TGTGCCAGGGCGGGATCGGGGCAATTCTTT | CARAGSGQFF
- | TRBJ2-7 | - | TRBV6-1 | TGTGCCAGCAGTGAATGGGTCGCACTCTACTTC | CASSEWVALYF
TRBD1 | TRBJ2-7 | - | TRBV6-1 | TGTGCCAGCAGTATCGACAGGGTGGGGTCCTACGAGCAGTACTTC | CASSIDRVGSYEQYF
- | TRBJ1-2 | - | TRBV19 | TGTGCCAGTAGTTGGGGGGATTACTATGGCTACACCTTC | CASSWGDYYGYTF
- | TRBJ1-2 | - | TRBV30 | TGTGCCTGGGACGGCGAAACCCGTAACTATGGCTACACCTTC | CAWDGETRNYGYTF